This T cell receptor beta chain was sequenced in a study of cytomegalovirus exposure and HLA in healthy donors. The study ran its PCR with 60 Vbeta and 13 Jbeta primers. TCRdb keeps only in-frame clones here, not all; method: immunoSEQ multiplex PCR. Of around 170,000 clones in the sample, approximately 71% were seen once. For this clone: The target antigen is unknown.

Findings and limits, study-wide: In a later analysis, a missense DCLRE1C variant was linked to TCR beta V- and J-gene trimming. When analyzed later, the rates of TCR association showed variation by HLA locus, with DRB1 the most and HLA-C the fewest.

CDR1 is MNHEY, CDR2 SVGAGI, per germline. This CDR3 contains 13 residues. V dropped 5 bases and J dropped 0 bases, with 7 bases sitting between them. At sampling all donors were nominally healthy, likely with unrecorded immune exposures. The chain joins TRBV6-5 to TRBJ2-5; D possibly corresponds to TRBD2 (5 bases). Sequencing input: PBMCs. The source of this sequence is a girl aged 5-17 years in good health and CMV-seronegative. DNA of the CDR3: TGTGCCAGCAGTAGGACTTACCAAGAGACCCAGTACTTC. As protein: CASSRTYQETQYF.